The following is a T cell receptor beta chain sequence with its context. This clonotype appeared many times. This receptor's antigen is unknown. No base quality information exists; no much larger clone differs at one position. The data are from a study of T cells of healthy individuals (dated by TCRdb to about 2018). The V end gives up 1 base and the J end 6 bases, leaving 8 bases in the junction not matched to a gene. Reading the germline V gene (reference sequence) gives CDR1 SEHNR and CDR2 FQNEAQ. CDR3 length: 15 amino acids, cysteine to phenylalanine. The entry retains the CDR3 DNA only, 45 bases that are in frame from base 1. The protocol used for the library was 5' RACE. The instrument given in TCRdb is Illumina MiSeq. The raw public data were reprocessed by TCRdb itself: fastp quality trimming at Q25, MiXCR clonotype calling, in-frame beta chains only. Each CDR3 protein appears once, grouped with its most common genes and DNA. The sample yields about 100,000 distinct CDR3 sequences; 17% were counted once. Of the sample, about 6% falls within the top ten clones.

Recombination connected TRBV7-9 to TRBJ2-7; 8 bases in the middle match TRBD1. This sequence was found in a human donor in good health. In nucleotides, the sequence is TGTGCCAGCAGCTTAGGTACCGGACAGGGAAGCGAGCAGTACTTC. Its protein product is CASSLGTGQGSEQYF.